Following are 24 T cell receptor beta chains from one sample sequenced in a study of blood T cell repertoires in COVID-19. Produced via immunoSEQ multiplex PCR; TCRdb's table is partial and in-frame only. The sample has approximately 180,000 clones; 75% to 95% are singletons. Sequenced input: peripheral blood. The receptors derive from a man between 45 and 60 years old with acute or convalescent COVID-19.

The rearrangement uses TRBV4-1 and TRBJ1-2, with a weak D call TRBD1 (5 bases). V was pared by 3 bases and J by 4 bases, with 9 bases between. Germline CDR1 and CDR2: MGHRA and YSYEKL. This CDR3 spans 13 amino acids. In DNA form, the CDR3 reads TGCGCCAGCAGCCAGGGGCCGCTCTATGGCTACACCTTC. It codes for CASSQGPLYGYTF.

This clone was seen once. The gene calls are TRBV3-1 (or the pseudogene TRBV3-2) and TRBJ2-3; 9 bases align to TRBD2. Germline-derived CDR1 and CDR2 are LGHDT and YNNKEL (reference sequence). The CDR3 consists of 19 residues. V gave up 2 bases and J gave up 6 bases; unmatched junction bases: 18. The CDR3: CASSQRGLVSSGSGDTQYF. CDR3 bases: TGTGCCAGCAGCCAAAGAGGGTTAGTGAGTAGCGGGAGTGGGGATACGCAGTATTTT.

This clone was observed once. CDR3 DNA sequence: TGTGCCAGCAGCCAATCCGGGACAGGGTATTCACCCCTCCACTTT. This encodes CASSQSGTGYSPLHF. The rearrangement links TRBV14 to TRBJ1-6; 9 nucleotides match TRBD1. This CDR3 contains 15 residues. Germline loops: CDR1 SGHDN, CDR2 FVKESK. J gave up 8 bases and V 2 bases, and 4 bases lay outside the gene matches.

The sample holds one count of this clone. The chain employs TRBV6-5 and TRBJ2-7; tentatively, D is TRBD1 (6 bases). The CDR3 has 15 amino acids. Looked up from germline, CDR1 is MNHEY and CDR2 is SVGAGI. Trimming cost V 0 bases and J 6 bases, with 15 bases left between them. The CDR3 bases are TGTGCCAGCAGTTACTCGAGGGGGACCCCCTCCGAGCAGTACTTC. Translated: CASSYSRGTPSEQYF.

The CDR3 sequence is CASSGSSYEQYF. In nucleotides, the CDR3 is TGTGCCAGCAGCGGTAGCTCCTACGAGCAGTACTTC. The chain recombines TRBV9 with TRBJ2-7, with unresolved D. This CDR3 is built from 12 residues. The ends were cut back, 3 bases at V and 0 bases at J, with 4 bases in the middle. CDR1 and CDR2 from the germline V gene are SGDLS and YYNGEE.

This chain links TRBV9 with TRBJ1-6, with 8 bases matching TRBD1. The CDR3 length is 16 residues. With V trimmed by 0 bases and J by 8 bases, 7 bases remained unmatched. The germline gives CDR1 SGDLS, CDR2 YYNGEE. The CDR3 protein is CASSVAGRGPDSPLHF. CDR3 DNA sequence: TGTGCCAGCAGCGTAGCGGGCAGGGGGCCGGATTCACCCCTCCACTTT.

The chain joins TRBV6-2 or TRBV6-3 to TRBJ1-5, with TRBD1 matching 7 bases. The V and J ends lost 2 bases and 2 bases, in that order; junction bases with no gene match: 6. Per germline, CDR1 MNHEY and CDR2 SVGEGT. The CDR3 consists of 16 residues. The CDR3, as DNA: TGTGCCAGCAGTTACCTGACAGGGATAGGCAATCAGCCCCAGCATTTT. Encoded protein: CASSYLTGIGNQPQHF.

The chain combines TRBV18 with TRBJ2-1, with 7 bases lining up with TRBD2. CDR1 KGHSH and CDR2 LQKENI come from the germline V gene. The V gene end was trimmed by 4 bases and the J gene end by 6 bases; junction bases not matched to a gene: 12. The CDR3 has 16 amino acids. The CDR3 DNA sequence: TGTGCCAGCTCACTTCAGCGGGGTCCTGGCGGCAATGAGCAGTTCTTC. Its protein is CASSLQRGPGGNEQFF. The whole variable domain, filled in from reference TRBV18 and TRBJ2-1, reads NAGVMQNPRHLVRRRGQEARLRCSPMKGHSHVYWYRQLPEEGLKFMVYLQKENIIDESGMPKERFSAEFPKEGPSILRIQQVVRGDSAAYFCASSLQRGPGGNEQFFGPGTRLTVL.

This clone was counted a single time. CDR3 nucleotides: TGCGCCAGCAGCCAGGGACAGTTCGCGAACACCGGGGAGCTGTTTTTT. Translation: CASSQGQFANTGELFF. The chain joins TRBV4-1 to TRBJ2-2, with TRBD1 matching over 7 bases. V trimming: 3 bases; J trimming: 0 bases; junction bases outside the gene matches: 4. The V gene's germline CDR1 is MGHRA and CDR2 YSYEKL. The CDR3 runs to 16 residues.

The gene calls are TRBV6-5 and TRBJ2-1; 14 bases map to TRBD2. Germline CDR1 is MNHEY and CDR2 is SVGAGI. The ends lost 8 bases at V and 2 bases at J; junction bases unmatched: 2. The CDR3 loop spans 15 amino acids. The CDR3 coding sequence is TGTGCCAGCTGGACTAGCGGGGGGACCTACAATGAGCAGTTCTTC. Residues: CASWTSGGTYNEQFF.

DNA for the CDR3: TGCAGTGCTAGTCTTGGGGAGAAACTGTTTTTT. Translating it yields CSASLGEKLFF. The chain employs TRBV20-1 and TRBJ1-4; no clear D. CDR3 length: 11 amino acids. Germline CDR1 DFQATT, CDR2 SNEGSKA (reference sequence). V lost 3 bases and J 11 bases, leaving 10 bases between the germline ends.

The V and J genes are TRBV24-1 and TRBJ1-5; a possible D gene is TRBD1 (6 bases). This CDR3 is 13 amino acids long. The ends were cut back, 7 bases at V and 4 bases at J, with 10 bases in the middle. The germline V gene encodes CDR1 KGHDR and CDR2 SFDVKD. CDR3 bases: TGTGCCACCAGGATGACAGGAAATCAGCCCCAGCATTTT. Amino acid sequence: CATRMTGNQPQHF.

The chain carries TRBV11-2 and TRBJ2-5, with D possibly TRBD2 on 5 matching bases. Deletions cut 5 bases from V and 5 bases from J, with 15 bases between. Germline loops: CDR1 SGHAT, CDR2 FQNNGV. CDR3 length: 14 amino acids. CDR3 in amino acids: CASSTVGRGETQYF. Written as DNA, the CDR3 is TGTGCCAGCAGCACGGTCGGGCGAGGGGAGACCCAGTACTTC. Based on the CDR3 plus reference TRBV11-2 and TRBJ2-5, the full variable domain is EAGVAQSPRYKIIEKRQSVAFWCNPISGHATLYWYQQILGQGPKLLIQFQNNGVVDDSQLPKDRFSAERLKGVDSTLKIQPAKLEDSAVYLCASSTVGRGETQYFGPGTRLLVL.

The chain joins TRBV18 to TRBJ1-1; D possibly corresponds to TRBD1 (6 bases). V was shortened by 0 bases and J by 2 bases, with 13 bases between the two germline ends. Germline CDR1 is KGHSH and CDR2 is LQKENI. This CDR3 region has 16 residues. CDR3 sequence (DNA): TGTGCCAGCTCACCACCGGGCCGGACAGACAACACTGAAGCTTTCTTT. Its protein product is CASSPPGRTDNTEAFF.

This chain joins TRBV7-3 and TRBJ2-2, with D maybe TRBD1 (6 bases). Trimming cost V 3 bases and J 0 bases, with 14 bases left between them. Germline assignment: CDR1 SGHTA and CDR2 FQGTGA. The CDR3 runs 17 residues. CDR3 amino acids: CASSFTLQGSNTGELFF. In nucleotides, the CDR3 is TGTGCCAGCAGCTTTACCCTACAGGGCTCGAACACCGGGGAGCTGTTTTTT.

The CDR3 is CASSQSGGRGIEQYF. Written as DNA, the CDR3 is TGTGCCAGCAGCCAATCAGGGGGGCGAGGTATCGAGCAGTACTTC. The chain recombines TRBV3-1 (or the pseudogene TRBV3-2) with TRBJ2-7; D might be TRBD1 (7 bases). CDR1 and CDR2 from the germline V gene are LGHDT and YNNKEL (reference sequence). The CDR3 loop spans 15 amino acids. Trimming left V 2 bases short and J 6 bases short, with 17 bases between.

The genes are TRBV5-1 and TRBJ2-1; 7 nucleotides agree with TRBD2. The CDR3 covers 13 residues. Trimming removed 3 bases from V and 6 bases from J; junction bases left unmatched: 3. The germline gives CDR1 SGHRS, CDR2 YFSETQ. The CDR3 region has the DNA TGCGCCAGCAGCTCGACTAGCTTCAATGAGCAGTTCTTC. Translating gives CASSSTSFNEQFF.

The chain employs TRBV2 and TRBJ1-2, with 8 bases aligning to TRBD1. The CDR3 is 12 amino acids. Germline CDR1 is SNHLY and CDR2 is FYNNEI. Unmatched junction bases numbered 8, after V lost 7 bases and J lost 10 bases. CDR3 sequence reads: CASMAGQGDYTF. In DNA, the CDR3 is TGTGCCAGCATGGCCGGACAGGGCGACTACACCTTC.

V and J are TRBV5-1 and TRBJ2-1; 7 nucleotides align to TRBD1. The CDR3 is 14 amino acids. After removal of 3 bases from V and 4 bases from J, the junction contained 4 bases not matched to a gene. Germline V gene sequence: CDR1 SGHRS, CDR2 YFSETQ. In DNA form, the CDR3 reads TGCGCCAGCAGCTCCGGGACAGATTACAATGAGCAGTTCTTC. It encodes CASSSGTDYNEQFF.

The chain combines TRBV7-8 with TRBJ1-6, with TRBD1 matching 7 bases. The CDR3 contains 19 residues. J was trimmed by 1 base and V by 3 bases; bases with no gene match: 12. Germline-derived CDR1 and CDR2 are SGHVS and FQNEAQ. The CDR3 region is CASSFQGVLGASYNSPLHF. The CDR3 bases are TGTGCCAGCAGCTTTCAGGGGGTCCTGGGAGCTTCCTATAATTCACCCCTCCACTTT.

V usage is TRBV10-1 and J usage is TRBJ2-1; D might be TRBD2 (6 bases). Germline V gene data show CDR1 as WNHNN and CDR2 as SYGVQD (reference sequence). V was cut by 4 bases and J by 5 bases, with 21 bases left in between. The length of the CDR3 is 17 residues. The CDR3 loop reads CASSAETGLAGNNEQFF. The CDR3 coding sequence is TGCGCCAGCAGTGCGGAAACGGGACTCGCGGGAAACAATGAGCAGTTCTTC.

This chain links TRBV12-3 or TRBV12-4 with TRBJ2-3; unclear D gene. The CDR3 consists of 13 residues. Trimming cost V 6 bases and J 4 bases, with 11 bases left between them. Here the CDR3 reads CASSPPGADTQYF. The CDR3 region has the DNA TGTGCCAGCAGCCCCCCAGGCGCAGATACGCAGTATTTT.

The rearrangement links TRBV2 to TRBJ1-1; D is unresolved. The ends were cut back, 7 bases at V and 5 bases at J, with 14 bases in the middle. The CDR3 contains 13 residues. In germline, CDR1 is SNHLY, CDR2 FYNNEI. The CDR3 nucleotides read TGTGCCAGCACTGCGGAGAGAGGGACTGAAGCTTTCTTT. Translating gives CASTAERGTEAFF.

The rearrangement uses TRBV6-2 or TRBV6-3 and TRBJ1-2; TRBD1 matches at 7 bases. Trimming at V came to 5 bases and at J to 3 bases, leaving 3 bases not matched to a gene. Germline loops: CDR1 MNHEY, CDR2 SVGEGT. This CDR3 spans 13 amino acids. The CDR3 protein is CASSRGGDYGYTF. The CDR3 DNA reads as TGTGCCAGCAGTAGAGGGGGCGACTATGGCTACACCTTC.